The 26 T cell receptor beta chains below were found in one sample sequenced in a study of low-dose radiotherapy and immunotherapy resistance in tumors. Time point indicated: after trial treatment. Indicated treatment: LDRT plus nivolumab, ipilimumab, low-dose cyclophosphamide and aspirin (RACIN trial). Primers used for first-strand cDNA, a TRAV- and TRBV-specific set, covered both alpha and beta chains. The TCRs were subjected to amplification over 20 PCR cycles employing a constant-region primer in conjunction with a V-primer adapter. TCRdb processed the reads anew with MiXCR; each CDR3 protein has one entry. Here the sample spans 95,000 to 100,000 distinct CDR3 sequences, less than 25% being singletons. The source was PBMCs, collected after low-dose radiotherapy plus immunotherapy. Every receptor here comes from a male donor with prostate cancer.

There are many counts of this clonotype. The chain uses TRBV12-3 or TRBV12-4 and TRBJ1-6, with D uncertain. The germline V and J ends were trimmed by 4 bases and 7 bases, with 5 bases remaining between them. The CDR3 totals 12 residues. The CDR3 spells CASSSGNSPLHF. CDR3 nucleotide sequence: TGTGCCAGCAGTTCCGGCAATTCACCCCTCCACTTT.

This clonotype was observed many times. The V and J genes are TRBV12-3 or TRBV12-4 and TRBJ1-5, with D maybe TRBD1 (6 bases). The CDR3 is 14 amino acids. The ends were cut back, 3 bases at V and 4 bases at J, with 10 bases in the middle. The CDR3 DNA follows: TGTGCCAGCAGTTTTAGGGGGGCAAATCAGCCCCAGCATTTT. This encodes CASSFRGANQPQHF.

This clonotype was seen many times. The CDR3 region has the DNA TGCAGTGCTACAGGTGATACCTCTGGGGCCAACGTCCTGACTTTC. It yields the protein CSATGDTSGANVLTF. The V gene is TRBV20-1, the J gene TRBJ2-6; D not certain. The V gene's germline CDR1 is DFQATT and CDR2 SNEGSKA (reference sequence). CDR3 size: 15 residues. Trimming took off 4 bases at V and 0 bases at J, with 10 bases between the two ends.

At least ten counts were recorded for this clonotype. In DNA, the CDR3 is TGCAGTGCTAGAGTTGACAGAGGAAACACCATATATTTT. Its translation: CSARVDRGNTIYF. This chain joins TRBV20-1 and TRBJ1-3, with D perhaps matching TRBD1 (5 bases). Germline CDR1 and CDR2: DFQATT and SNEGSKA (reference sequence). Trimming cost V 1 base and J 4 bases, with 8 bases left between them. The CDR3 totals 13 residues.

This clonotype was seen at least ten times. The chain is built from TRBV18 and TRBJ2-5, with D perhaps given as TRBD1 or TRBD2 (6 bases each). The CDR3 totals 15 residues. The germline V gene has CDR1 KGHSH and CDR2 LQKENI. V gave up 6 bases and J gave up 5 bases, with 19 bases separating them. The CDR3 sequence: CASSPGGDPRETQYF. CDR3 coding DNA: TGTGCCAGCTCCCCCGGGGGCGATCCTCGGGAGACCCAGTACTTC.

In the case of this clonotype: Because the CDR3's place on the DNA is in doubt, the DNA is left out and the CDR3 is given as listed by TCRdb. The chain recombines TRBV5-1 with TRBJ2-2; the D call TRBD2 from the table was never checked on the DNA. The CDR3 is 16 residues long, counting both termini. CDR1 is SGHRS, CDR2 YFSETQ, per germline. CDR3 protein: CASSPSQEGGELFFFF.

Ten or more counts support this clonotype. This chain uses TRBV6-2 or TRBV6-3 with TRBJ1-1; no reliable D call. V lost 8 bases and J 2 bases, leaving 12 bases between the germline ends. The CDR3 has 13 residues. CDR1 and CDR2 from the germline V gene are MNHEY and SVGEGT. The CDR3 reads CASGQRLNTEAFF. The CDR3, as DNA: TGTGCCAGCGGCCAAAGACTCAACACTGAAGCTTTCTTT.

The rearrangement uses TRBV30 and TRBJ1-3; D uncertain. This CDR3 is built from 14 residues. V lost 0 bases, J lost 0 bases, and 6 bases lay in between. Germline V CDR1 and CDR2: GTSNPN, SVGIG (reference sequence). The CDR3 nucleotides are TGTGCCTGGAGTGTACAGTCCTCTGGAAACACCATATATTTT. Protein sequence: CAWSVQSSGNTIYF. Full variable domain (missing parts from reference TRBV30 and TRBJ1-3): SQTIHQWPATLVQPVGSPLSLECTVEGTSNPNLYWYRQAAGRGLQLLFYSVGIGQISSEVPQNLSASRPQDRQFILSSKKLLLSDSGFYLCAWSVQSSGNTIYFGEGSWLTVV.

This clonotype was detected ten times or more. The V call is TRBV5-1, the J call TRBJ2-7; tentative D call: TRBD2 (5 bases). The V gene's germline CDR1 is SGHRS and CDR2 YFSETQ. This CDR3 has 12 amino acids. Trimming pared 1 base from V and 7 bases from J, leaving 9 bases between. This chain's CDR3 is CASSLSGLEQYF. The CDR3 nucleotides are TGCGCCAGCAGCTTGTCAGGACTTGAGCAGTACTTC.

This chain links TRBV6-2 or TRBV6-3 with TRBJ2-7; the D is unclear. The ends were cut back, 8 bases at V and 2 bases at J, with 7 bases in the middle. The V gene's germline CDR1 is MNHEY and CDR2 SVGEGT. The CDR3 extends over 11 amino acids. The CDR3 DNA is TGTGCCAGCCCCACCCCCTACGAGCAGTACTTC. Translated, it gives CASPTPYEQYF.

This clonotype was found a few times. The rearrangement joins TRBV10-3 to TRBJ2-1; tentative D call: TRBD1 (6 bases). The germline V and J ends were trimmed by 3 bases and 13 bases, with 19 bases remaining between them. This CDR3 region has 14 residues. Germline V gives CDR1 ENHRY, CDR2 SYGVKD. CDR3 loop: CAISETQGRGRQFF. For the CDR3, the DNA is TGTGCCATCAGTGAAACACAGGGTAGGGGTAGACAGTTCTTC.

This clonotype has a handful of counts. This sequence joins TRBV5-1 and TRBJ2-5; TRBD2 agrees at 10 bases. Looked up from germline, CDR1 is SGHRS and CDR2 is YFSETQ. CDR3 length equals 16 residues. V gave up 0 bases and J gave up 6 bases; unmatched junction bases: 8. CDR3 sequence: CASSLVPSGGSQTQYF. The CDR3 DNA follows: TGCGCCAGCAGCTTGGTGCCTAGCGGGGGCAGTCAGACCCAGTACTTC.

The sample holds many counts of this clonotype. V is TRBV5-1 and J is TRBJ2-3; D remains ambiguous. This CDR3 spans 16 amino acids. The V end lost 0 bases, the J end lost 1 base, and 12 bases lay between the germline ends. The germline V gene encodes CDR1 SGHRS and CDR2 YFSETQ. CDR3 coding DNA: TGCGCCAGCAGCTTGGGCCCGATTCCGGGCACAGATACGCAGTATTTT. Translated: CASSLGPIPGTDTQYF.

This clonotype was counted at least ten times. The chain combines TRBV14 with TRBJ2-7; 7 bases are a match to TRBD2. Losses at the gene ends were 4 bases for V and 3 bases for J; bases not matched to a gene: 9. There are 15 residues in the CDR3. CDR1 and CDR2 from the germline V gene are SGHDN and FVKESK. The CDR3 protein is CASSPGLVPVYEQYF. CDR3 DNA: TGTGCCAGCAGCCCTGGACTAGTTCCCGTCTACGAGCAGTACTTC.

This clonotype came up many times. This chain links TRBV5-1 with TRBJ2-3; D may be TRBD1 or TRBD2 (5 bases each). Germline CDR1 and CDR2: SGHRS and YFSETQ. This CDR3 has 16 residues. Trimming took off 4 bases at V and 0 bases at J, with 15 bases between the two ends. CDR3 sequence reads: CASSDPEGPSTDTQYF. DNA of the CDR3: TGCGCCAGCAGCGATCCCGAGGGGCCTAGCACAGATACGCAGTATTTT.

Comments on this clonotype: This may arise from a read error, as a much more abundant clone is one base away. The chain joins TRBV30 to TRBJ1-2, with D perhaps TRBD1 (5 bases). The germline V and J ends were trimmed by 0 bases and 4 bases, with 9 bases remaining between them. CDR3 length equals 13 residues. Germline-derived CDR1 and CDR2 are GTSNPN and SVGIG (reference sequence). The CDR3 protein is CAWSVDGGYGYTF. The CDR3 DNA reads as TGTGCCTGGAGTGTGGACGGGGGCTATGGCTACACCTTC.

The chain recombines TRBV12-3 or TRBV12-4 with TRBJ2-4, with 7 bases aligning to TRBD1. The CDR3 is 17 amino acids. Trimming cost V 5 bases and J 1 base; bases outside gene matches: 11. For the CDR3, the DNA is TGTGCCAGCAGTCTGGAGACAGGGTTCATCGCCAAAAACATTCAGTACTTC. Its translation: CASSLETGFIAKNIQYF.

Only a few counts were recorded for this clonotype. One base away lies a much larger clone, so this may be a sequencing read error. The rearrangement joins TRBV2 to TRBJ1-2; possible D gene TRBD1, 5 bases. Deletions cut 6 bases from V and 4 bases from J, with 9 bases between. Germline CDR1 is SNHLY and CDR2 is FYNNEI. This CDR3 has 12 residues. The CDR3 sequence: CASRGRSYGYTF. The CDR3 DNA is TGTGCCAGCAGGGGACGGAGCTATGGCTACACCTTC. The variable domain in full, completed from reference TRBV2 and TRBJ1-2, reads EPEVTQTPSHQVTQMGQEVILRCVPISNHLYFYWYRQILGQKVEFLVSFYNNEISEKSEIFDDQFSVERPDGSNFTLKIRSTKLEDSAMYFCASRGRSYGYTFGSGTRLTVV.

This chain connects TRBV5-1 to TRBJ1-2; TRBD1 might be the D (5 bases). There are 14 residues in the CDR3. The germline V gene encodes CDR1 SGHRS and CDR2 YFSETQ. The germline V and J ends were trimmed by 0 bases and 5 bases, with 11 bases remaining between them. The CDR3 nucleotides are TGCGCCAGCAGCTTGGATGCTGGGGGGTATGGCTACACCTTC. Its translation is CASSLDAGGYGYTF.

This chain joins TRBV12-3 or TRBV12-4 and TRBJ2-2; no definite D call. This CDR3 comprises 16 residues. The V end lost 1 base, the J end lost 0 bases, and 9 bases lay between the germline ends. The CDR3, as DNA: TGTGCCAGCAGTTTAGTTTCTGTGGCGAACACCGGGGAGCTGTTTTTT. Residues: CASSLVSVANTGELFF.

This clonotype was seen ten or more times. V is TRBV13 and J is TRBJ2-2; 8 bases are a match to TRBD2. Germline CDR1 is PRHDT and CDR2 is FYEKMQ (reference sequence). The CDR3 extends over 14 amino acids. The trim removed 6 bases at V and 4 bases at J, leaving 4 bases unmatched. The CDR3 sequence is CASRGGGPTGELFF. In DNA, the CDR3 is TGTGCCAGCAGGGGCGGGGGGCCCACCGGGGAGCTGTTTTTT.

Worth noting for this clonotype: This likely traces to a read error, being one base from a far larger clone. J is TRBJ2-1 and V is TRBV6-5; no firm D call. V lost 0 bases and J lost 10, with 16 bases in between. The CDR3 covers 15 residues. Looked up from germline, CDR1 is MNHEY and CDR2 is SVGAGI. As DNA, the CDR3 is TGTGCCAGCAGTTACTCCGGGCTGAGCTCCTACGAGCAGTTCTTC. It is translated as CASSYSGLSSYEQFF.

Worth noting for this clonotype: It differs at one base from a far larger clone, so likely a read error. The chain couples TRBV20-1 to TRBJ2-7, with D perhaps given as TRBD1 or TRBD2 (5 bases each). The V end was cut by 3 bases, the J end by 7 bases, with 10 bases between. The CDR3 extends over 11 amino acids. The germline CDR1 and CDR2 sequences are DFQATT and SNEGSKA (reference sequence). Here the CDR3 DNA reads TGCAGTGCTAGCAGGGAGAATGAGCAGTACTTC. It is translated as CSASRENEQYF.

This clonotype appeared a few times. The V and J genes are TRBV6-2 or TRBV6-3 and TRBJ2-3; perhaps D is TRBD1 or TRBD2 (5 bases each). Germline V gives CDR1 MNHEY, CDR2 SVGEGT. Trimming removed 5 bases from V and 3 bases from J, with 18 bases in between. The CDR3 runs to 16 residues. The CDR3 DNA reads TGTGCCAGCAGTCCAATTAGGGACCGCCCAACAGATACGCAGTATTTT. It specifies CASSPIRDRPTDTQYF.

This clonotype was recorded many times. The V gene is TRBV5-1, the J gene TRBJ2-3, with TRBD2 as a possible D gene (5 bases). The V end lost 2 bases, the J end lost 0 bases, and 13 bases lay between the germline ends. CDR1 SGHRS and CDR2 YFSETQ come from the germline V gene. The CDR3 has 16 amino acids. The CDR3 here is CASSFVRGRSTDTQYF. CDR3 nucleotides: TGCGCCAGCAGCTTTGTACGGGGTCGAAGCACAGATACGCAGTATTTT.

This clonotype was seen at least ten times. This rearrangement joins TRBV6-1 to TRBJ1-1, with D perhaps matching TRBD1 (6 bases). Germline V gives CDR1 MNHNS, CDR2 SASEGT. This CDR3 region has 14 residues. Between the trimmed V and J ends, which lost 7 bases and 2 bases, there was a span of 14 bases. CDR3 protein: CASTKGGSNTEAFF. Written as DNA, the CDR3 is TGTGCCAGCACCAAAGGGGGGTCAAACACTGAAGCTTTCTTT.